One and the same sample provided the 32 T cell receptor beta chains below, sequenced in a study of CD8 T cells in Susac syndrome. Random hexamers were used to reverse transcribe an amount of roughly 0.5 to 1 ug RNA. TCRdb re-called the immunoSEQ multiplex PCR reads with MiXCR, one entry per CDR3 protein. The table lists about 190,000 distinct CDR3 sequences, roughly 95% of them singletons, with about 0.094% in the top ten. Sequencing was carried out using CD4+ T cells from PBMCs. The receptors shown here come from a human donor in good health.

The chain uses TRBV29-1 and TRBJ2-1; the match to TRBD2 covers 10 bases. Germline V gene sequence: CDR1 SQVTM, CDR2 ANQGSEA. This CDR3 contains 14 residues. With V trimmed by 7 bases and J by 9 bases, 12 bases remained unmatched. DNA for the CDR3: TGCAGCGCCGGGATGAGGCTAGCGGGAGCTGAGCAGTTCTTC. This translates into CSAGMRLAGAEQFF.

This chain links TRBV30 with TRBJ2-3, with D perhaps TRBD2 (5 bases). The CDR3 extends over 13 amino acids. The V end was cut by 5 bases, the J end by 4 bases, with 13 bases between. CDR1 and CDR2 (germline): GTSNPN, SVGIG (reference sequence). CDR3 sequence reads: CAWGLGDADTQYF. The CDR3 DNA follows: TGTGCCTGGGGCTTGGGAGACGCAGATACGCAGTATTTT.

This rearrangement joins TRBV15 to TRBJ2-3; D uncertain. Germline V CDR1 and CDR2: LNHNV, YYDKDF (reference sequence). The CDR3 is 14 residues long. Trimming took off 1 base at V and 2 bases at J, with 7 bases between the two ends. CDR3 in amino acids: CATSRGGDTDTQYF. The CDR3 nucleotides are TGTGCCACCAGCAGAGGTGGGGACACAGATACGCAGTATTTT.

The CDR3: CATSRGTFEAFF. CDR3 coding DNA: TGTGCCACCAGCAGAGGTACCTTTGAAGCTTTCTTT. The chain uses TRBV15 and TRBJ1-1, with D unclear. Germline V gives CDR1 LNHNV, CDR2 YYDKDF (reference sequence). This CDR3 region has 12 residues. V lost 1 base, J lost 7 bases, and 7 bases lay in between.

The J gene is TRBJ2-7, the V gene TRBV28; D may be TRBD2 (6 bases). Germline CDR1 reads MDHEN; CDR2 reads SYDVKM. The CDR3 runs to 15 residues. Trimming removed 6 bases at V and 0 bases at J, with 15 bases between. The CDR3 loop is CASRPGLPGSYEQYV. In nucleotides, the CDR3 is TGTGCCAGCAGGCCGGGACTCCCTGGCTCCTACGAGCAGTACGTC.

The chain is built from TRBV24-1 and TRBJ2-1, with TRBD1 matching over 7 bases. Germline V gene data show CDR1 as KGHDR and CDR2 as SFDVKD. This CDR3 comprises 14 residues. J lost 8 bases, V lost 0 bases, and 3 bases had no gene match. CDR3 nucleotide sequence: TGTGCCACCAGTGATTTGGGGGACAGATATGAGCAGTTCTTC. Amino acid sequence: CATSDLGDRYEQFF.

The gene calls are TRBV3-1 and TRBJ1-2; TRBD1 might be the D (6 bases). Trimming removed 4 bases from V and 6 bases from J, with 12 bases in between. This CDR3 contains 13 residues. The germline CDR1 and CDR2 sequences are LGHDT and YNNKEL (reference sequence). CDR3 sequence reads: CASSPTGFHGYTF. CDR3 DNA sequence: TGTGCCAGCAGCCCCACAGGGTTCCATGGCTACACCTTC.

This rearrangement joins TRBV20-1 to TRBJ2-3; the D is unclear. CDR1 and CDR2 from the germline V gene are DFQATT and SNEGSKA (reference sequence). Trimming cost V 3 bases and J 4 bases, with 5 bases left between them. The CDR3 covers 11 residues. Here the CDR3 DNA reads TGCAGTGCTAGGCGCCCAGATACGCAGTATTTT. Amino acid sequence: CSARRPDTQYF.

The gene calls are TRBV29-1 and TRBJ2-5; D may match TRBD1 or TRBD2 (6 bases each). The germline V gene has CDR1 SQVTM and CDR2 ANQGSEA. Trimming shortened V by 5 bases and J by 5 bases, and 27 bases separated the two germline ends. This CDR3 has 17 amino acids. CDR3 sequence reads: CSVSGDEGGMYGETQYF. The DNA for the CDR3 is TGCAGCGTTTCAGGGGATGAAGGAGGGATGTACGGGGAGACCCAGTACTTC. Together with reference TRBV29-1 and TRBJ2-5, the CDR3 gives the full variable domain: SAVISQKPSRDICQRGTSLTIQCQVDSQVTMMFWYRQQPGQSLTLIATANQGSEATYESGFVIDKFPISRPNLTFSTLTVSNMSPEDSSIYLCSVSGDEGGMYGETQYFGPGTRLLVL.

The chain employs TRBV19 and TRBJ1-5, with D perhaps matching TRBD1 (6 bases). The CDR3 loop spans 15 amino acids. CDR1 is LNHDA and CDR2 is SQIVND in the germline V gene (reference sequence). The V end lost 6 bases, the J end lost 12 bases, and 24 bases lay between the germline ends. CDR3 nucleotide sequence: TGTGCCAGTAGAGGTGCCGGGGGGCCAGTTGGTCACCAGCATTTT. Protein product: CASRGAGGPVGHQHF.

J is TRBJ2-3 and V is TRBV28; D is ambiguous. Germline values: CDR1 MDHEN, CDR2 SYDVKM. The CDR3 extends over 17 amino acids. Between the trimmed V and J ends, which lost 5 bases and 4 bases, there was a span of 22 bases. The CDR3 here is CASSPSPWAVGPDTQYF. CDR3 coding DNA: TGTGCCAGCAGTCCCTCTCCCTGGGCAGTCGGGCCAGATACGCAGTATTTT. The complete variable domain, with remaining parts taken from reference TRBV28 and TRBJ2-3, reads DVKVTQSSRYLVKRTGEKVFLECVQDMDHENMFWYRQDPGLGLRLIYFSYDVKMKEKGDIPEGYSVSREKKERFSLILESASTNQTSMYLCASSPSPWAVGPDTQYFGPGTRLTVL.

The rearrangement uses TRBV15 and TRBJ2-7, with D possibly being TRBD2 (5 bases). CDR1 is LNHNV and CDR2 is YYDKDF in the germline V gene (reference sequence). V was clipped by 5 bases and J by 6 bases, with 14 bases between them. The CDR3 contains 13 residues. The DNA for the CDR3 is TGTGCCACCAGCCTCATTCTCGGAGGCGAGCAGTACGTC. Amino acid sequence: CATSLILGGEQYV.

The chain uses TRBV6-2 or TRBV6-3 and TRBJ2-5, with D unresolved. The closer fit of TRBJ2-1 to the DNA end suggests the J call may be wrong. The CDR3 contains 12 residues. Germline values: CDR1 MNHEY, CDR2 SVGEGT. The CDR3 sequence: CASSYSRPTQFF. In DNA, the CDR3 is TGTGCCAGCAGTTACAGCAGACCGACCCAGTTCTTC.

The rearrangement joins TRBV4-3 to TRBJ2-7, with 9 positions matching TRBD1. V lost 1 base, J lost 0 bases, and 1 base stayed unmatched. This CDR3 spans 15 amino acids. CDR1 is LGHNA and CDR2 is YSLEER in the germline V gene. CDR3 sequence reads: CASSQAGQGSYEQYF. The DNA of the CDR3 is TGCGCCAGCAGCCAAGCGGGACAGGGCTCCTACGAGCAGTACTTC.

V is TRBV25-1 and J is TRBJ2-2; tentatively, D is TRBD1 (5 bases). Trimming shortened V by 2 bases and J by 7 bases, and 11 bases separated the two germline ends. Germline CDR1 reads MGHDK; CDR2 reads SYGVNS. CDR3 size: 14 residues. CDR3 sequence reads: CASSEQGYLGELFF. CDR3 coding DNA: TGTGCCAGCAGTGAACAGGGATATCTCGGGGAGCTGTTTTTT.

CDR3 sequence: CASNKLGATEAFF. CDR3 DNA sequence: TGTGCCAGCAACAAATTAGGGGCCACTGAAGCTTTCTTT. V gene TRBV6-2 or TRBV6-3 combines with J gene TRBJ1-1; possible D gene TRBD1, 5 bases. CDR3 size: 13 residues. CDR1 is MNHEY and CDR2 is SVGEGT in the germline V gene. V shed 7 bases and J shed 4 bases, with 13 bases lying between them.

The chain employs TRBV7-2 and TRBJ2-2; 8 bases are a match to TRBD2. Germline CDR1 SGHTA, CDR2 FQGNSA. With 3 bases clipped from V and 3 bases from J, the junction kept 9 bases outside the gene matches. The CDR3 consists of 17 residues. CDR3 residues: CASSFSWTSMDTGELFF. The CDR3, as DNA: TGTGCCAGCAGCTTTTCATGGACTAGCATGGACACCGGGGAGCTGTTTTTT.

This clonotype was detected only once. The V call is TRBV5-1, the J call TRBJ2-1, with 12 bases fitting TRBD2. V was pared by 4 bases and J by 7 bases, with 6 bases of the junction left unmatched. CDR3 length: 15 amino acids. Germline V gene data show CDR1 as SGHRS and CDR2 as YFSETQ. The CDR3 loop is CASSPRLAGENEQFF. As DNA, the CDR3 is TGCGCCAGCAGCCCTAGACTAGCGGGGGAGAATGAGCAGTTCTTC.

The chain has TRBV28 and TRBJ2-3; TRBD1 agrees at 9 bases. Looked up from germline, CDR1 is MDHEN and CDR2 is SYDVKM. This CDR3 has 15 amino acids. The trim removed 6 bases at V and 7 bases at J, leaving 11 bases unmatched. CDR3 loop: CASSPTGTGLNTQYF. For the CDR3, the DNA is TGTGCCAGCAGCCCGACCGGGACAGGGCTAAATACGCAGTATTTT.

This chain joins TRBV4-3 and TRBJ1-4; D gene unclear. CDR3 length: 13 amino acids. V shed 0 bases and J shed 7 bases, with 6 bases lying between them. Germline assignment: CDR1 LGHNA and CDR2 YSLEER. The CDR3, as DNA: TGCGCCAGCAGCCAAGACAGCGGTGAAAAACTGTTTTTT. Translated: CASSQDSGEKLFF.

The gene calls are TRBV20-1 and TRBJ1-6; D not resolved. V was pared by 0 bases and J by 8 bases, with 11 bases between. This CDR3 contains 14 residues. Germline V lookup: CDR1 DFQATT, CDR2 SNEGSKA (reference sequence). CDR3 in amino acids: CSARDDAADSPLHF. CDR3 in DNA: TGCAGTGCTAGAGATGATGCCGCAGATTCACCCCTCCACTTT.

The CDR3 loop is CSAREAGAYGYTF. CDR3 DNA sequence: TGCAGTGCTAGAGAGGCGGGCGCCTATGGCTACACCTTC. The chain carries TRBV20-1 and TRBJ1-2; D gene ambiguous. This CDR3 contains 13 residues. V was shortened by 0 bases and J by 4 bases, with 9 bases between the two germline ends. Germline V gene sequence: CDR1 DFQATT, CDR2 SNEGSKA (reference sequence).

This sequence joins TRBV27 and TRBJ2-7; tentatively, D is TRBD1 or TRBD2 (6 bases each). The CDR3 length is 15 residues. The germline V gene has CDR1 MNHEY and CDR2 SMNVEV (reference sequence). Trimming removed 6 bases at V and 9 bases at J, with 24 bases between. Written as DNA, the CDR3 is TGTGCCAGCAGGAGCCTGTGGGGGGCAGGTTTTGGGCAGTACTTC. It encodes CASRSLWGAGFGQYF.

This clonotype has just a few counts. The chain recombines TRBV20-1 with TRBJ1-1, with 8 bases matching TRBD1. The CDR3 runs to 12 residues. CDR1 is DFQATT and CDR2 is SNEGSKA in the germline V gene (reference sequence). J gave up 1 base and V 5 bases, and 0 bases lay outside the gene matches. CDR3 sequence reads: CSAGQGNTEAFF. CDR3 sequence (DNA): TGCAGTGCTGGACAGGGGAACACTGAAGCTTTCTTT.

The CDR3: CASSLIGTSGNTGELFF. The DNA for the CDR3 is TGTGCCAGCAGCCTCATCGGGACTAGCGGGAACACCGGGGAGCTGTTTTTT. The chain combines TRBV7-3 with TRBJ2-2; 11 bases map to TRBD2. CDR1 is SGHTA and CDR2 is FQGTGA in the germline V gene. This CDR3 has 17 amino acids. V shed 5 bases and J 1 base; nucleotides not matched to a gene: 6. Full variable domain (outside the CDR3, taken from reference TRBV7-3 and TRBJ2-2): GAGVSQTPSNKVTEKGKYVELRCDPISGHTALYWYRQSLGQGPEFLIYFQGTGAADDSGLPNDRFFAVRPEGSVSTLKIQRTERGDSAVYLCASSLIGTSGNTGELFFGEGSRLTVL.

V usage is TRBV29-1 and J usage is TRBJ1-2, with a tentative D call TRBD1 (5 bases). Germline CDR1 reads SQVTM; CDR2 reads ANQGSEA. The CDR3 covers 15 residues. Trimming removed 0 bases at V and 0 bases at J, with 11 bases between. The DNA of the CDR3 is TGCAGCGTTGAAGATTGGGGGGGAGCTAACTATGGCTACACCTTC. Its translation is CSVEDWGGANYGYTF.

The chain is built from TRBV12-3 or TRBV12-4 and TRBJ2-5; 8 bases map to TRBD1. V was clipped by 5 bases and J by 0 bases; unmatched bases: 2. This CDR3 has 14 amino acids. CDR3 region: CASSRTGNQETQYF. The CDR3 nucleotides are TGTGCCAGCAGTCGGACAGGGAACCAAGAGACCCAGTACTTC.

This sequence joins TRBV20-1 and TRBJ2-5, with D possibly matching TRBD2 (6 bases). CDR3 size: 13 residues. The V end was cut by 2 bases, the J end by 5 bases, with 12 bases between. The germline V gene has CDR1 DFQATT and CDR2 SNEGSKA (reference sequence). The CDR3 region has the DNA TGCAGTGCTAGACCCGCGGGACGGGAGACCCAGTACTTC. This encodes CSARPAGRETQYF.

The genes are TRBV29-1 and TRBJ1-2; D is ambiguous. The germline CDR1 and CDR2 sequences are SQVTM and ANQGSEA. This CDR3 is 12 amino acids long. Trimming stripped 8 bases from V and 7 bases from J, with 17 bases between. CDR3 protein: CSHSGVERGYTF. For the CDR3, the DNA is TGCAGCCATTCCGGGGTCGAGCGTGGCTACACCTTC.

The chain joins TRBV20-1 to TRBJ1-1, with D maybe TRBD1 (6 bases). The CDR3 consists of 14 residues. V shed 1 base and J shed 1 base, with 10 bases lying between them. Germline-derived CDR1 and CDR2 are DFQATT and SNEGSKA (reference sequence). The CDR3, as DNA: TGCAGTGCTAGAGTTCCGGGACAGAACACTGAAGCTTTCTTT. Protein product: CSARVPGQNTEAFF.

CDR3 bases: TGTGCCTGGGGACTAGCGGGACCCACAGATACGCAGTATTTT. Amino acids: CAWGLAGPTDTQYF. V and J are TRBV30 and TRBJ2-3, with TRBD2 identical over 12 bases. CDR1 is GTSNPN, CDR2 SVGIG, per germline (reference sequence). This CDR3 region has 14 residues. V lost 5 bases and J lost 2; bases outside the gene matches: 2.

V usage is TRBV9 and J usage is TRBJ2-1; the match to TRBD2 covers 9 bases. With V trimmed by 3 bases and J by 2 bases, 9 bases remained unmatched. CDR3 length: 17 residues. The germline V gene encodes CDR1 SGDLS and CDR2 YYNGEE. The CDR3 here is CASSAPSGVLTYNEQFF. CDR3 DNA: TGTGCCAGCAGCGCACCTAGCGGGGTCCTTACCTACAATGAGCAGTTCTTC.